The 9 T cell receptor beta chains presented below share a single source sample, sequenced in a study of control samples from healthy donors and cancer patients. Clones were read by immunoSEQ multiplex PCR, and TCRdb kept only the in-frame ones, dropping some. Altogether approximately 87,000 clones are present, about 86% being singletons, with the ten largest covering about 1.3%. The sequenced sample consisted of blood. These receptors were collected from a woman aged 45-59 years in good health.

The chain carries TRBV5-4 and TRBJ2-7; 13 bases match TRBD2. V gave up 2 bases and J gave up 0 bases; unmatched junction bases: 14. The CDR3 contains 20 residues. CDR1 is SGHNT, CDR2 YYREEE, per germline (reference sequence). The CDR3, as DNA: TGTGCCAGCAGCTTTTGGCCCTCCGGGACTAGCGGGAAGAGCTCCTACGAGCAGTACTTC. Translated: CASSFWPSGTSGKSSYEQYF. The full variable domain, in which reference TRBV5-4 and TRBJ2-7 provide the parts outside the CDR3, is ETGVTQSPTHLIKTRGQQVTLRCSSQSGHNTVSWYQQALGQGPQFIFQYYREEENGRGNFPPRFSGLQFPNYSSELNVNALELDDSALYLCASSFWPSGTSGKSSYEQYFGPGTRLTVT.

This clone appeared a single time. The chain employs TRBV16 and TRBJ2-7; D remains unclear. This CDR3 comprises 12 residues. Trimming cost V 4 bases and J 2 bases, with 6 bases left between them. CDR1 is KGHSY, CDR2 FQNENV, per germline. The CDR3 nucleotides read TGTGCCAGCAGCCCGTGGGCCTACGAGCAGTACTTC. Protein product: CASSPWAYEQYF.

The rearrangement uses TRBV6-5 and TRBJ1-2; D call uncertain. The V end lost 6 bases, the J end lost 4 bases, and 9 bases lay between the germline ends. This CDR3 has 12 residues. The V gene's germline CDR1 is MNHEY and CDR2 SVGAGI. The CDR3 nucleotides are TGTGCCAGCAGCCGCCCGGGCTATGGCTACACCTTC. The encoded protein is CASSRPGYGYTF.

The chain joins TRBV4-3 to TRBJ2-2; TRBD1 agrees at 7 bases. CDR1 and CDR2 (germline): LGHNA, YSLEER. With V trimmed by 3 bases and J by 7 bases, 2 bases remained unmatched. The CDR3 runs to 13 residues. Here the CDR3 reads CASSHGTDGELFF. Written as DNA, the CDR3 is TGCGCCAGCAGCCACGGGACAGACGGGGAGCTGTTTTTT.

The chain couples TRBV7-3 to TRBJ2-2, with 8 bases lining up with TRBD2. Germline V gene lookup returns CDR1 SGHTA and CDR2 FQGTGA. The CDR3 covers 15 residues. J lost 1 base, V lost 3 bases, and 1 base had no gene match. CDR3 sequence (DNA): TGTGCCAGCAGCTTTGCGGGGGGGAACACCGGGGAGCTGTTTTTT. It translates to CASSFAGGNTGELFF. Full variable domain (outside the CDR3, taken from reference TRBV7-3 and TRBJ2-2): GAGVSQTPSNKVTEKGKYVELRCDPISGHTALYWYRQSLGQGPEFLIYFQGTGAADDSGLPNDRFFAVRPEGSVSTLKIQRTERGDSAVYLCASSFAGGNTGELFFGEGSRLTVL.

This chain uses TRBV7-9 with TRBJ2-5; 9 bases fit TRBD1. This CDR3 has 17 amino acids. Germline values: CDR1 SEHNR, CDR2 FQNEAQ (reference sequence). Trimming cost V 5 bases and J 5 bases; bases outside gene matches: 15. The CDR3 DNA sequence: TGTGCCAGCAGCCCTAGTTTAGCCGACAGGGGGAAGGAGACCCAGTACTTC. It translates to CASSPSLADRGKETQYF.

The chain combines TRBV9 with TRBJ2-3; 7 nucleotides line up with TRBD2. Losses at the gene ends were 4 bases for V and 4 bases for J; bases not matched to a gene: 12. This CDR3 contains 16 residues. Germline V gene lookup returns CDR1 SGDLS and CDR2 YYNGEE. DNA for the CDR3: TGTGCCAGCAGCTTTAGGGATGCGGGAGCCGCAGATACGCAGTATTTT. This encodes CASSFRDAGAADTQYF.

The chain combines TRBV7-9 with TRBJ2-4; 7 bases are a match to TRBD1. The CDR3 is 17 amino acids. Germline V gene sequence: CDR1 SEHNR, CDR2 FQNEAQ (reference sequence). The junction had 10 bases not matched to a gene; V was cut back by 5 bases and J by 0 bases. The CDR3 region is CASSREQGSLAKNIQYF. The CDR3 nucleotides are TGTGCCAGCAGCCGCGAACAGGGGTCCCTAGCCAAAAACATTCAGTACTTC.

This rearrangement joins TRBV6-1 to TRBJ2-3; D unclear. This CDR3 has 14 amino acids. Germline CDR1 reads MNHNS; CDR2 reads SASEGT. Deletions cut 2 bases from V and 2 bases from J, with 8 bases between. The CDR3 nucleotides are TGTGCCAGCAGTGAACTGGCTCCCACAGATACGCAGTATTTT. Protein: CASSELAPTDTQYF.